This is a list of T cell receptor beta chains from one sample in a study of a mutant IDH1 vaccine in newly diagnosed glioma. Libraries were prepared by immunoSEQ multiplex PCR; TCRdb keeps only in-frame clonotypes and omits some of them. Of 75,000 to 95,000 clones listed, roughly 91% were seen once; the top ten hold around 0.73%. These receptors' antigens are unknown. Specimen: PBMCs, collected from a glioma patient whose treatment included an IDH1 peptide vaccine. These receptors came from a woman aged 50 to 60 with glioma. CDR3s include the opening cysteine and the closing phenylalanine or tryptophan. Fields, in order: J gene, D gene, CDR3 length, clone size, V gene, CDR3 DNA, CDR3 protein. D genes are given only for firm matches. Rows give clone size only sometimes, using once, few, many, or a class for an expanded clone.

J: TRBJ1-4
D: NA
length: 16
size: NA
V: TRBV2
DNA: TGTGCCAGCAGACGGGACAATGGTCCGGGATCTGAAAAACTGTTTTTT
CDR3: CASRRDNGPGSEKLFF

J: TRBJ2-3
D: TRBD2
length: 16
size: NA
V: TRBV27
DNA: TGTGCCAGCAGTTTGGTGTACGCGGGAGGAACAGATACGCAGTATTTT
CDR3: CASSLVYAGGTDTQYF

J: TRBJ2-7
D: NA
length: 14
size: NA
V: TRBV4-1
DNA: TGCGCCAGCAGCCTCCTACCGGGGGTATACGAGCAGTACTTC
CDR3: CASSLLPGVYEQYF

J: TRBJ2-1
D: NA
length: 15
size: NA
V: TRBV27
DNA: TGTGCCAGCAGTTCCTTCTGGGGTGGGAACAATGAGCAGTTCTTC
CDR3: CASSSFWGGNNEQFF

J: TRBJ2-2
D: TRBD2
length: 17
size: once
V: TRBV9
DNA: TGTGCCAGCAGCTCGAGCTGGGGGGGATCGAACACCGGGGAGCTGTTTTTT
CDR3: CASSSSWGGSNTGELFF

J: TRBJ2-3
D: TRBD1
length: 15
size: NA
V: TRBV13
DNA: TGTGCCAGCAGCCCATCGACAGGGAGCCCAGATACGCAGTATTTT
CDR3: CASSPSTGSPDTQYF

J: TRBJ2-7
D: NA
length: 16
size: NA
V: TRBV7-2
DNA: TGTGCCAGCAGCTTAGGGCCCTTGGGGGGTGCCTACGAGCAGTACTTC
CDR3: CASSLGPLGGAYEQYF

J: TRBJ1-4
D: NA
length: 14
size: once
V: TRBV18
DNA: TGTGCCAGCCACTTGGGGGGCACCAATGAAAAACTGTTTTTT
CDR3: CASHLGGTNEKLFF

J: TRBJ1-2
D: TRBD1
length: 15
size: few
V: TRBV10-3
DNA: TGTGCCATCAGTGAGTCGAAACAGGGGGCGGTTGGCTACACCTTC
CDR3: CAISESKQGAVGYTF

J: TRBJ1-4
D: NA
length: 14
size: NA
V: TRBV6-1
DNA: TGTGCCAGCAGTGACGGGGTCCAGATCGGAAAACTGTTTTTT
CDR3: CASSDGVQIGKLFF

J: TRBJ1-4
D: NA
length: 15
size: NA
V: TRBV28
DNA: TGTGCCAGCAGGCGGTCGGGACTGGGCGGTGAAAAACTGTTTTTT
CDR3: CASRRSGLGGEKLFF

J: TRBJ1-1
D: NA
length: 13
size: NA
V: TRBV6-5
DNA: TGTGCCAGCAGGGTATTAAGAAACACTGAAGCTTTCTTT
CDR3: CASRVLRNTEAFF

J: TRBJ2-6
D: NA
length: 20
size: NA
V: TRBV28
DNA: TGTGCCAGCAGTGTTGTAGGGGCCGGGGGATCAGCCTCTGGGGCCAACGTCCTGACTTTC
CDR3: CASSVVGAGGSASGANVLTF

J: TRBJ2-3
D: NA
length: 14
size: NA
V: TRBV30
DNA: TGTGCCTGGAGTGTATCGCCTAGCACAGATACGCAGTATTTT
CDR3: CAWSVSPSTDTQYF

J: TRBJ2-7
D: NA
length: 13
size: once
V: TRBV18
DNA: TGTGCCAGCTCATCGGGACAACTTTACGAGCAGTACTTC
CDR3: CASSSGQLYEQYF

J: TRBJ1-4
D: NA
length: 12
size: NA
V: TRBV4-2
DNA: TGTGCCAGCAGCCAAGATGCGGGGGATAAGTTTTTT
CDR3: CASSQDAGDKFF

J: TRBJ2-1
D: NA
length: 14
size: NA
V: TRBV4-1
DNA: TGCGCCAGCAGCCAAGGCTCCGGCAAGGATGAGCAGTTCTTC
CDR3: CASSQGSGKDEQFF

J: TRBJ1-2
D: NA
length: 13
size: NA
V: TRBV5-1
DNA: TGCGCCAGCAGCTTGAGGGCAAACGATGGCTACACCTTC
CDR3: CASSLRANDGYTF

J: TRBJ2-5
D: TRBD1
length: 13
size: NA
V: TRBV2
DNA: TGTGCCAGCAGAGACAGGGTTGGGGAGACCCAGTACTTC
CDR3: CASRDRVGETQYF

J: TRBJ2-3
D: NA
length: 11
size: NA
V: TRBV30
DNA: TGTGCTTGGACGGGATTAGATACGCAGTATTTT
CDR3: CAWTGLDTQYF

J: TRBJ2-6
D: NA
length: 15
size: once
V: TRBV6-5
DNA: TGTGCCAGCAGTCCACAGGGTACTGGGGCCAACGTCCTGACTTTC
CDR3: CASSPQGTGANVLTF

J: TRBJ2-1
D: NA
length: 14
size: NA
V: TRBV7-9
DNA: TGTGCCAGCAGCTTAGCGGGGAGGAACAATGAGCAGTTCTTC
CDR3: CASSLAGRNNEQFF

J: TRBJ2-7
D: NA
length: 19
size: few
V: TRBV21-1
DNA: TGTGCCAGCCTTCAAAGTGCGACATTGGTGCTCGAGAGCTCCTACGAGCAGTACTTC
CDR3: CASLQSATLVLESSYEQYF

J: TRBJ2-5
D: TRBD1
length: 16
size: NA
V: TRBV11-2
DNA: TGTGCCAGCAGCCGCCGGGACAGCGCGAATGGAGAGACCCAGTACTTC
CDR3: CASSRRDSANGETQYF

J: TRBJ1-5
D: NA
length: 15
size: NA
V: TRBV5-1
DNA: TGCGCCAGCAGCTTGGCGGGGATTAGCAATCAGCCCCAGCATTTT
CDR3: CASSLAGISNQPQHF

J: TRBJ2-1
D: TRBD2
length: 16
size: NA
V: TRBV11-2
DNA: TGTGCCAGCAGCCAGGCGGGGGGGAGCTCCTACAATGAGCAGTTCTTC
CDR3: CASSQAGGSSYNEQFF